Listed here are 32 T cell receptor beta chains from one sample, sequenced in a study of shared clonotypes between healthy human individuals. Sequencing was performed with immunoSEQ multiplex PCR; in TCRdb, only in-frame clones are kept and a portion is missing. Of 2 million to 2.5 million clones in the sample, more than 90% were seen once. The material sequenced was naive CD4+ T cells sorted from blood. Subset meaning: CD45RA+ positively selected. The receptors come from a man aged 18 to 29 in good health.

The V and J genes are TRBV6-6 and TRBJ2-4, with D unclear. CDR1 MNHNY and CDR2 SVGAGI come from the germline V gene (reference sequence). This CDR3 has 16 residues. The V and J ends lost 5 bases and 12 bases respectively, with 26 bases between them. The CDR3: CASSTYQDRSGSPQYF. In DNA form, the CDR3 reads TGTGCCAGCAGTACTTACCAGGACCGCTCAGGAAGCCCTCAGTACTTC.

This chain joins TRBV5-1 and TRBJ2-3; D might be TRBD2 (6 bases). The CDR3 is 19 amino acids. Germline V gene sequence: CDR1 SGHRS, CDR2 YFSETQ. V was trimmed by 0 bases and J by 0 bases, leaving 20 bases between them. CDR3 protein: CASSLGRDLRGRSTDTQYF. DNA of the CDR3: TGCGCCAGCAGCTTGGGGAGGGACCTGAGAGGGAGAAGCACAGATACGCAGTATTTT. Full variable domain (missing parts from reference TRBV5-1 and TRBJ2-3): KAGVTQTPRYLIKTRGQQVTLSCSPISGHRSVSWYQQTPGQGLQFLFEYFSETQRNKGNFPGRFSGRQFSNSRSEMNVSTLELGDSALYLCASSLGRDLRGRSTDTQYFGPGTRLTVL.

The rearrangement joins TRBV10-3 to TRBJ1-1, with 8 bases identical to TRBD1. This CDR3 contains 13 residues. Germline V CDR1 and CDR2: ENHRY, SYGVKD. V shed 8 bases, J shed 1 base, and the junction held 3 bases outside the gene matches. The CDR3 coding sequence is TGTGCCATCCCGGGACAGGCGAACACTGAAGCTTTCTTT. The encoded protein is CAIPGQANTEAFF.

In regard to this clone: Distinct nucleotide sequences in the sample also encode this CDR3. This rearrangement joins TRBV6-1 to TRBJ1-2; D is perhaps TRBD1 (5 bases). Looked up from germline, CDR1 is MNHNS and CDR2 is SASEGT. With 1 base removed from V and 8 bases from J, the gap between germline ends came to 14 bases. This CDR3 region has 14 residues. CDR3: CASSEVSGARGYTF. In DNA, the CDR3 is TGTGCCAGCAGTGAAGTGTCTGGGGCCCGAGGCTACACCTTC.

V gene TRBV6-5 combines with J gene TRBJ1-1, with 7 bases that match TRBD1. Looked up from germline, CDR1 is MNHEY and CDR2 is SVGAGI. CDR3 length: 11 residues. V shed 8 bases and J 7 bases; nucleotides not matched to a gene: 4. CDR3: CASYRDSEAFF. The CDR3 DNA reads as TGTGCCAGCTACCGGGACAGTGAAGCTTTCTTT.

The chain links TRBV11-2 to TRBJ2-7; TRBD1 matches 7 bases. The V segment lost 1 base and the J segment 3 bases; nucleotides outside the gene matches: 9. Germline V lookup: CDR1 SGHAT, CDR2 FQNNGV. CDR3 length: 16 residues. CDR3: CASSLVGQKEDYEQYF. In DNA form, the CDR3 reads TGTGCCAGCAGCTTAGTGGGACAGAAGGAAGACTACGAGCAGTACTTC. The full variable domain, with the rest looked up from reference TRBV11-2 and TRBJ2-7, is EAGVAQSPRYKIIEKRQSVAFWCNPISGHATLYWYQQILGQGPKLLIQFQNNGVVDDSQLPKDRFSAERLKGVDSTLKIQPAKLEDSAVYLCASSLVGQKEDYEQYFGPGTRLTVT.

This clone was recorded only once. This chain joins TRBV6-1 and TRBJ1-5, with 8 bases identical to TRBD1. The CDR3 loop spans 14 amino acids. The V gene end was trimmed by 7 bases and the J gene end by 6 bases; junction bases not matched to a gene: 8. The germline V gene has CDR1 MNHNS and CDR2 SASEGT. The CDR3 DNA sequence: TGTGCCAGCACCCGCGGACAGGGCCCTCAGCCCCAGCATTTT. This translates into CASTRGQGPQPQHF.

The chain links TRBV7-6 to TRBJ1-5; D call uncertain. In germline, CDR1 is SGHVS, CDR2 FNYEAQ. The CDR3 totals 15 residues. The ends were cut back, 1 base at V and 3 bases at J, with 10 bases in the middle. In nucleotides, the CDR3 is TGTGCCAGCAGCTTAGTAGAGGGCCTCAATCAGCCCCAGCATTTT. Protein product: CASSLVEGLNQPQHF.

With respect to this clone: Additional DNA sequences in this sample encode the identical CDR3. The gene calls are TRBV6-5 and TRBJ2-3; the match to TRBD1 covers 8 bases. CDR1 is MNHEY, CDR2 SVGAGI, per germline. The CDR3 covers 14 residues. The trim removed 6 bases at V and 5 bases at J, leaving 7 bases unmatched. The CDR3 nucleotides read TGTGCCAGCAGCCGACAGGGGACCGGAGATACGCAGTATTTT. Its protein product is CASSRQGTGDTQYF.

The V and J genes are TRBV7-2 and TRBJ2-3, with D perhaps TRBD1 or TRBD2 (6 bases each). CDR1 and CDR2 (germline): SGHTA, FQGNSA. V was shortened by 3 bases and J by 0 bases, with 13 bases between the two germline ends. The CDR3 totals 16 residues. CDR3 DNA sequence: TGTGCCAGCAGCTTCTCCCCGGGGGCCAGCACAGATACGCAGTATTTT. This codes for CASSFSPGASTDTQYF. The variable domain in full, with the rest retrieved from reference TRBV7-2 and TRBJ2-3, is GAGVSQSPSNKVTEKGKDVELRCDPISGHTALYWYRQSLGQGLEFLIYFQGNSAPDKSGLPSDRFSAERTGGSVSTLTIQRTQQEDSAVYLCASSFSPGASTDTQYFGPGTRLTVL.

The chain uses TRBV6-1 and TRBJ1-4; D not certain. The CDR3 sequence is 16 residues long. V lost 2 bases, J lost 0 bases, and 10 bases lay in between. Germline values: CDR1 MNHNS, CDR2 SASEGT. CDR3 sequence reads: CASSEIAVATNEKLFF. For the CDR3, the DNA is TGTGCCAGCAGTGAAATTGCCGTTGCAACTAATGAAAAACTGTTTTTT.

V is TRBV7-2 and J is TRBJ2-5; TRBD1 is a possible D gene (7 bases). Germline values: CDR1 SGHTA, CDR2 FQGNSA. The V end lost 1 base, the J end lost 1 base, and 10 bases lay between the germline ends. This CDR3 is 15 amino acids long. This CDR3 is CASSLGGTAQETQYF. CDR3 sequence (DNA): TGTGCCAGCAGCTTAGGCGGGACAGCCCAAGAGACCCAGTACTTC.

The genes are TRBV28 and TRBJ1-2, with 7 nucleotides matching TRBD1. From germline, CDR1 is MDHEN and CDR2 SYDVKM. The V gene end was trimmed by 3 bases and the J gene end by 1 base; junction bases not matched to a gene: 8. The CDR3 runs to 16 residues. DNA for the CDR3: TGTGCCAGCAGTTTTCCGGGACAGACTCTTAACTATGGCTACACCTTC. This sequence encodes CASSFPGQTLNYGYTF.

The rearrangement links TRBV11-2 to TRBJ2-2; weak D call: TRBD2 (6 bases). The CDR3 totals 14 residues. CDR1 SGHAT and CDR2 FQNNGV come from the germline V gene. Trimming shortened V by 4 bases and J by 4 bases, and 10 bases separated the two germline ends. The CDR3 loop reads CASSSGTFTGELFF. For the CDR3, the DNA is TGTGCCAGCAGCTCCGGGACTTTCACCGGGGAGCTGTTTTTT.

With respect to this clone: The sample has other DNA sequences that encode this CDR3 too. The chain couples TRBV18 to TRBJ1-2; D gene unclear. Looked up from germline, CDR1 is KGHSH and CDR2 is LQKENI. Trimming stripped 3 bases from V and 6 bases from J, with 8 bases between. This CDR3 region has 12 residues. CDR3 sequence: CASSPNRDGYTF. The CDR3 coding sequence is TGTGCCAGCTCACCTAATAGGGATGGCTACACCTTC.

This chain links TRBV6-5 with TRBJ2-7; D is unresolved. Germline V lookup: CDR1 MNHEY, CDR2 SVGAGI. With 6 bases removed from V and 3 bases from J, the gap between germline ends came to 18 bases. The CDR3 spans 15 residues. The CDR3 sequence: CASRDPRLGNYEQYF. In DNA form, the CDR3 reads TGTGCCAGCAGGGACCCCCGGCTAGGAAACTACGAGCAGTACTTC.

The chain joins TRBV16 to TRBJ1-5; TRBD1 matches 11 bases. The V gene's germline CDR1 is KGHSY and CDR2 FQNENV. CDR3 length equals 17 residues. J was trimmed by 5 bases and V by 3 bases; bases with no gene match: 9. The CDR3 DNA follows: TGTGCCAGCAGCCACCCTAGGACAGGGGGCCGCGATCAGCCCCAGCATTTT. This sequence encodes CASSHPRTGGRDQPQHF.

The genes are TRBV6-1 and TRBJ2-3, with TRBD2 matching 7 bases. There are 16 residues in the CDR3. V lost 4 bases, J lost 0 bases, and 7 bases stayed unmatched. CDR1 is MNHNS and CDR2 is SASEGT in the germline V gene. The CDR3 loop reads CASSGDYPASTDTQYF. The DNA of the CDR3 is TGTGCCAGCAGTGGGGACTACCCCGCTAGCACAGATACGCAGTATTTT.

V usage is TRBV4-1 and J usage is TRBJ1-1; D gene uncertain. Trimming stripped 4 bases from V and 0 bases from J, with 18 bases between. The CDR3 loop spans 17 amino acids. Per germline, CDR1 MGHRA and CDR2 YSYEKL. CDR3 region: CASSRSSRNTLNTEAFF. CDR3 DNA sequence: TGCGCCAGCAGCCGATCATCCAGGAACACTTTGAACACTGAAGCTTTCTTT.

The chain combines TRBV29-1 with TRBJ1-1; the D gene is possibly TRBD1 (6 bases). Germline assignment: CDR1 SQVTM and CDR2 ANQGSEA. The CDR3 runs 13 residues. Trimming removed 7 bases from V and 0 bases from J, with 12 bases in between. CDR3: CSGADRMNTEAFF. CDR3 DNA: TGCAGCGGCGCGGACAGAATGAACACTGAAGCTTTCTTT.

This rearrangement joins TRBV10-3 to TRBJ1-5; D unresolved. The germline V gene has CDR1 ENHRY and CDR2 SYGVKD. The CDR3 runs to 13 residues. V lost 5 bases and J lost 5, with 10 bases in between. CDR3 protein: CAISFGPDQPQHF. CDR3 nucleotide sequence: TGTGCCATCAGTTTTGGGCCCGATCAGCCCCAGCATTTT.

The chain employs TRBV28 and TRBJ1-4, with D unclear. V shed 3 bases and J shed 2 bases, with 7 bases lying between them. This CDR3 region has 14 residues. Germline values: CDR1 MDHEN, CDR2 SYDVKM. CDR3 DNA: TGTGCCAGCAGTTTGATGACGACTAATGAAAAACTGTTTTTT. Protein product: CASSLMTTNEKLFF.

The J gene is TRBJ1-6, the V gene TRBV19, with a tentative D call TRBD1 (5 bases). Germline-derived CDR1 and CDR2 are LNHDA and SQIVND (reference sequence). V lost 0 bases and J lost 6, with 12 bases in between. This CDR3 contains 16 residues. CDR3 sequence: CASSIDAGPPNSPLHF. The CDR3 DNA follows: TGTGCCAGTAGTATAGATGCGGGACCGCCTAATTCACCCCTCCACTTT.

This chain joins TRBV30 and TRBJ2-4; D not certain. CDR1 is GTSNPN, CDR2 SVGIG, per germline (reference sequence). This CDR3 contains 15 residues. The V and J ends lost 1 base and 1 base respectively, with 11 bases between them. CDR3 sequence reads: CAWSGWKGAKNIQYF. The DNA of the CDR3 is TGTGCCTGGAGTGGTTGGAAGGGCGCCAAAAACATTCAGTACTTC. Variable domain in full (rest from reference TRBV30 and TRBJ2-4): SQTIHQWPATLVQPVGSPLSLECTVEGTSNPNLYWYRQAAGRGLQLLFYSVGIGQISSEVPQNLSASRPQDRQFILSSKKLLLSDSGFYLCAWSGWKGAKNIQYFGAGTRLSVL.

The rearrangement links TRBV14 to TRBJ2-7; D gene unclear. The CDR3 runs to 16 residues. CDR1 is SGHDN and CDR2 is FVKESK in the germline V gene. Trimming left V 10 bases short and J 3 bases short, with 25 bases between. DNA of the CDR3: TGTGCCATCCTCAGAAAAGCTTGGGATGGTTGCTACGAGCAGTACTTC. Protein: CAILRKAWDGCYEQYF.

CDR3 sequence (DNA): TGTGCCAGCAGTGATGATGAGAGGGATACGCAGTATTTT. Residues: CASSDDERDTQYF. V usage is TRBV25-1 and J usage is TRBJ2-3; no clear D gene. Germline values: CDR1 MGHDK, CDR2 SYGVNS. The CDR3 runs 13 residues. The germline V and J ends were trimmed by 3 bases and 6 bases, with 10 bases remaining between them. Combining the CDR3 with reference TRBV25-1 and TRBJ2-3 gives the whole variable domain EADIYQTPRYLVIGTGKKITLECSQTMGHDKMYWYQQDPGMELHLIHYSYGVNSTEKGDLSSESTVSRIRTEHFPLTLESARPSHTSQYLCASSDDERDTQYFGPGTRLTVL.

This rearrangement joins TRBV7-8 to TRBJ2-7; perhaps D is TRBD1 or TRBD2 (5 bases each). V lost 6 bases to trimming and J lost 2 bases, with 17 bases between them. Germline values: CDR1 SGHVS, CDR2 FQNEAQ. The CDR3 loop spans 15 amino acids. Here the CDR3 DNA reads TGTGCCAGCAGAAACCGGGACGTCCGAACCTACGAGCAGTACTTC. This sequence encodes CASRNRDVRTYEQYF.

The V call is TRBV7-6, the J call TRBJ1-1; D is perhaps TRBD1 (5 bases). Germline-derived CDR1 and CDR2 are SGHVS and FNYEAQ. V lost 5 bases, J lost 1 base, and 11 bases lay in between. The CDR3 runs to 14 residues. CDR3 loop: CASSNLDRNTEAFF. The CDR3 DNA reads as TGTGCCAGCAGCAACCTCGACAGGAACACTGAAGCTTTCTTT.

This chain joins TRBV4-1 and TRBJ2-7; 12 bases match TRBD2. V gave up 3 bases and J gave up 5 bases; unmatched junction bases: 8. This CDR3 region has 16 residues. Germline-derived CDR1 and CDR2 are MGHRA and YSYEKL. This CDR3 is CASSQLSSGRAHEQYF. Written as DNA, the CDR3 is TGCGCCAGCAGCCAGCTATCTAGCGGGAGGGCCCACGAGCAGTACTTC.

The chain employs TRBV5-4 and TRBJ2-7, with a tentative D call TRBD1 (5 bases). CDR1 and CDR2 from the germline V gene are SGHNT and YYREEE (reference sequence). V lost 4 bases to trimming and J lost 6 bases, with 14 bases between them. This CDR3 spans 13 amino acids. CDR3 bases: TGTGCCAGCAGCCCCGACAGATTCGGCGAGCAGTACTTC. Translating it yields CASSPDRFGEQYF.

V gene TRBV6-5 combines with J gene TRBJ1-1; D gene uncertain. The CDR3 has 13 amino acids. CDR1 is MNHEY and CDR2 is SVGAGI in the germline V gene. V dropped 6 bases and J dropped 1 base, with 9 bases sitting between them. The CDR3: CASRYSGNTEAFF. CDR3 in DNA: TGTGCCAGCAGATACAGCGGGAACACTGAAGCTTTCTTT.

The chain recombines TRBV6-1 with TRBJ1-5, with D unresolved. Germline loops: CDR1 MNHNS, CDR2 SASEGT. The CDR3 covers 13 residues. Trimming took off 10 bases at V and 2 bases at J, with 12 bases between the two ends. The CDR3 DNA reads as TGTGCCACCACTACTGTGGGCAATCAGCCCCAGCATTTT. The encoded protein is CATTTVGNQPQHF.